This TCR beta chain was observed in a study of T cells in Graves' hyperthyroidism and ophthalmopathy. Study-wide findings and caveats: Expanded thyroid clonotypes (above 0.001) were mostly also found in blood.

In its sample, this clonotype was seen many times. Its matching antigen is unknown. The investigators amplified TCR beta CDR3 regions from RNA transcripts. During a first-round RT-PCR of the TCR CDR3, the HTBI primer set was used. Each CDR3 protein gets one entry after TCRdb re-called the multiplex PCR reads with MiXCR. The sample shows approximately 98,000 distinct CDR3 sequences, 35% to 45% of them seen only once. The TCR originated in a woman in her 30s with Graves' hyperthyroidism. Sequenced: peripheral blood or thyroid tissue (not recorded which).

The CDR3 DNA follows: TGCAGTGCTGCTGGGACAGGATTCACAGATACGCAGTATTTT. It translates to CSAAGTGFTDTQYF. The rearrangement joins TRBV20-1 to TRBJ2-3; TRBD1 matches 8 bases. The germline gives CDR1 DFQATT, CDR2 SNEGSKA (reference sequence). J gave up 2 bases and V 5 bases, and 6 bases lay outside the gene matches. The CDR3 is 14 residues long.